This is a list of T cell receptor beta chains from one sample in a study of OX40 agonist ivuxolimab in advanced cancers. Only in-frame clones appear in the TCRdb table, and some are missing; sequencing was by immunoSEQ multiplex PCR. Seen here are nearly 60,000 clones, 80% to 90% observed once, and the top ten hold 3% to 4%. Sequenced here: CD4+ or CD8+ T cells sorted from blood, sampled in a trial of the OX40 agonist ivuxolimab. All receptors come from an adult with an advanced solid tumor such as melanoma, head and neck, liver or kidney cancer. CDR3s include the opening cysteine and the closing phenylalanine or tryptophan. The order of the fields is V gene, clone size, J gene, D gene, CDR3 protein, CDR3 DNA. D genes are given only for firm matches. Rows may omit the clone size; those that give it use once, few, many or a size class.

V: TRBV18; size: NA; J: TRBJ2-1; D: NA; CDR3: CASSPQGGSYNEQFF; DNA: TGTGCCAGCTCACCACAGGGTGGCTCCTACAATGAGCAGTTCTTC
V: TRBV7-3; size: NA; J: TRBJ2-5; D: TRBD1; CDR3: CASSLSPGQGETQYF; DNA: TGTGCCAGCAGCTTATCGCCGGGACAGGGGGAGACCCAGTACTTC
V: TRBV28; size: NA; J: TRBJ1-6; D: TRBD1; CDR3: CASRPTGSSPLHF; DNA: TGTGCCAGCAGGCCGACAGGGTCCTCACCCCTCCACTTT
V: TRBV6-5; size: NA; J: TRBJ2-1; D: TRBD1; CDR3: CASSSDRDYEQFF; DNA: TGTGCCAGCAGTTCTGACAGGGATTATGAGCAGTTCTTC
V: TRBV7-8; size: NA; J: TRBJ2-1; D: TRBD1; CDR3: CASSRQGENYNEQFF; DNA: TGTGCCAGCAGCCGACAGGGGGAGAACTACAATGAGCAGTTCTTC
V: TRBV28; size: once; J: TRBJ1-2; D: NA; CDR3: CASSLSVRGQGYGYTF; DNA: TGTGCCAGCAGTTTATCTGTTAGGGGACAAGGCTATGGCTACACCTTC
V: TRBV6-5; size: NA; J: TRBJ2-7; D: TRBD2; CDR3: CASSRERGAYEQYF; DNA: TGTGCCAGCTCACGGGAGCGGGGTGCTTACGAGCAGTACTTC
V: TRBV5-3; size: NA; J: TRBJ2-7; D: NA; CDR3: CARRGGKGNSYEQYF; DNA: TGTGCCAGAAGAGGGGGAAAGGGCAACTCCTACGAGCAGTACTTC
V: TRBV6-1; size: NA; J: TRBJ2-7; D: TRBD2; CDR3: CASRREGTGSYEQYF; DNA: TGTGCCAGTCGTAGGGAGGGGACGGGCTCCTACGAGCAGTACTTC
V: TRBV18; size: few; J: TRBJ1-1; D: NA; CDR3: CASSPRDSRGLRTEAFF; DNA: TGTGCCAGCTCACCACGCGATTCCAGGGGCTTGAGGACTGAAGCTTTCTTT
V: TRBV6-6; size: NA; J: TRBJ2-7; D: TRBD2; CDR3: CASSFKGTKGYEQYF; DNA: TGTGCCAGCAGTTTTAAAGGGACTAAAGGGTACGAGCAGTACTTC
V: TRBV2; size: NA; J: TRBJ1-1; D: NA; CDR3: CASTRGNMNTEAFF; DNA: TGTGCCAGCACGAGGGGGAATATGAACACTGAAGCTTTCTTT
V: TRBV5-4; size: NA; J: TRBJ1-1; D: TRBD1; CDR3: CASSPGQGGNTEAFF; DNA: TGTGCCAGCAGCCCGGGACAGGGGGGGAACACTGAAGCTTTCTTT
V: TRBV28; size: NA; J: TRBJ2-3; D: NA; CDR3: CASSLYGAGTSTDTQYF; DNA: TGTGCCAGCAGTTTATACGGCGCGGGGACTAGCACAGATACGCAGTATTTT
V: TRBV6-1; size: medium-sized; J: TRBJ2-7; D: TRBD1; CDR3: CASSWTGGREQYF; DNA: TGTGCCAGCAGTTGGACAGGGGGCAGAGAGCAGTACTTC